This entry describes one TCR beta chain. These data come from a study of blood T cell repertoires in COVID-19. Assay used: immunoSEQ multiplex PCR; TCRdb lists only in-frame clones, some missing. The sample contains roughly 66,000 clones, roughly 82% of which appear only once. The V and J ends lost 4 bases and 8 bases, in that order; junction bases with no gene match: 7. Germline lookup yields CDR1 SGHRS and CDR2 YFSETQ. The CDR3 consists of 15 residues. Sequences were obtained from peripheral blood. The chain uses TRBV5-1 and TRBJ2-2; 11 nucleotides match TRBD1. This clonotype was obtained from a man aged 60 to 75 with acute or convalescent COVID-19. As DNA, the CDR3 is TGCGCCAGCAGCACCGGGACAGGGGGGTCTGGGGAGCTGTTTTTT. It is translated as CASSTGTGGSGELFF.